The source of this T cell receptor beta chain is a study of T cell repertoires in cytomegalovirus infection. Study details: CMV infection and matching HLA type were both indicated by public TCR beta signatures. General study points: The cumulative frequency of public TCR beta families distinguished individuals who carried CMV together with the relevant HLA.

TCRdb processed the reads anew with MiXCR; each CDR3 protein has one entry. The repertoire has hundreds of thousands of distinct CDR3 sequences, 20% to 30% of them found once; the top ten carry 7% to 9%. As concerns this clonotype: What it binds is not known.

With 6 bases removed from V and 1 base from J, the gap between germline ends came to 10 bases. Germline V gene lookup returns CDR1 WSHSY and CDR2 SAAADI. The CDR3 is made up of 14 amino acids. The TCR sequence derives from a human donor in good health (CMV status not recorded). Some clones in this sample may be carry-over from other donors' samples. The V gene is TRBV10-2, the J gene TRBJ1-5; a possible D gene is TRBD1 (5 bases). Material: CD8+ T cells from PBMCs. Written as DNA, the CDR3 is TGCGCCAGCAGCTCAGGGAAGAGCAATCAGCCCCAGCATTTT. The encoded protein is CASSSGKSNQPQHF.